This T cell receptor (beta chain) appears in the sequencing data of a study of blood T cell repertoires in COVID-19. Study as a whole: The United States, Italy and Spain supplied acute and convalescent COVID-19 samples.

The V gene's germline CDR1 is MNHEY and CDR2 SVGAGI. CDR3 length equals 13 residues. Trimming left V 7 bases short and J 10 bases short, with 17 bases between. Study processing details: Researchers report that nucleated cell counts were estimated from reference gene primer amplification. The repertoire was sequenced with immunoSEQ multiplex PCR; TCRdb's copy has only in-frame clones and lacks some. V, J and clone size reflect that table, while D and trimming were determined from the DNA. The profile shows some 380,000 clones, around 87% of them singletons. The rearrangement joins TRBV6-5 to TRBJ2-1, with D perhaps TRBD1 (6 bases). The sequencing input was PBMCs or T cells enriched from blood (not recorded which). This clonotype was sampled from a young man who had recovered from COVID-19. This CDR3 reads CASTDRWLGEQFF. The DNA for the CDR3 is TGTGCCAGCACCGACAGGTGGTTAGGGGAGCAGTTCTTC.